This T cell receptor (beta chain) was retrieved from a study of T cell responses to AZD1222 COVID-19 vaccine. General study points: Unmutated regions of variants are reportedly targeted by nearly half of spike-specific TCRs. Only a handful of AZD1222 recipients, more than five in all, had baseline seropositivity.

On this clone itself: The antigen is unknown.

The protocol was immunoSEQ multiplex PCR, while the TCRdb copy is restricted to in-frame clones and leaves out a portion. This table holds fewer than 120,000 clones, 92% found once. After removal of 6 bases from V and 0 bases from J, the junction contained 5 bases not matched to a gene. This CDR3 contains 15 residues. CDR1 and CDR2 (germline): SEHNR, FQNEAQ (reference sequence). The chain uses TRBV7-9 and TRBJ2-4; TRBD2 matches 7 bases. The sequence derives from an adult who received the AZD1222 COVID-19 vaccine. The sequenced sample was peripheral blood, obtained 28 days after the second AZD1222 dose. Here the CDR3 DNA reads TGTGCCAGCAGACCCAGCGGGGCAGCCAAAAACATTCAGTACTTC. Translated: CASRPSGAAKNIQYF.